The source of this TCR beta chain is a study of Tregs in tolerant kidney transplant recipients. As regards this clone: Its target is not known.

V lost 5 bases and J 1 base, leaving 17 bases between the germline ends. Germline V gives CDR1 SGHVS, CDR2 FQNEAQ. The CDR3 has 17 amino acids. Study-wide findings and caveats: The most relevant donor-specific Treg TCRbeta repertoire apparently came from expansion with activated donor B cells.

Profiling relied on immunoSEQ multiplex PCR, and the TCRdb table lists in-frame clones only, not all of them. The sample lists 70,000 to 95,000 clones, approximately 89% occurring once. The receptor comes from a human donor who received a combined kidney and bone marrow transplant. J is TRBJ2-2 and V is TRBV7-8; a weak D match, TRBD2 (6 bases). The starting material was Tregs from blood, obtained before the transplant. CDR3: CASSRRDRGLNTGELFF. The CDR3 nucleotides are TGTGCCAGCAGCCGGAGGGACCGAGGGTTGAACACCGGGGAGCTGTTTTTT.